This section outlines one T cell receptor (beta chain) sequence together with its context. What it binds is unknown. The sample belongs to a study of T cell responses to AZD1222 COVID-19 vaccine. Study findings and constraints: Mostly white British, mostly female donors; authors suggested clonal diversity may be underestimated. Along spike, vaccine-associated CD4 TCRs were found throughout, with dominance at 160-218 and 743-854.

Produced via immunoSEQ multiplex PCR; TCRdb's table is partial and in-frame only. The data show about 35,000 clones, under 90% seen once. Germline values: CDR1 SGHTA, CDR2 FQGNSA. The length of the CDR3 is 15 residues. Between the trimmed V and J ends, which lost 8 bases and 2 bases, there was a span of 17 bases. Sequenced material: peripheral blood, taken 28 days after the second AZD1222 dose. The chain combines TRBV7-2 with TRBJ2-3; D might be TRBD2 (5 bases). The sequence was obtained from an adult who received the AZD1222 COVID-19 vaccine. In nucleotides, the CDR3 is TGTGCCAGCCGGACCGGACTCGGCAACACAGATACGCAGTATTTT. It translates to CASRTGLGNTDTQYF.